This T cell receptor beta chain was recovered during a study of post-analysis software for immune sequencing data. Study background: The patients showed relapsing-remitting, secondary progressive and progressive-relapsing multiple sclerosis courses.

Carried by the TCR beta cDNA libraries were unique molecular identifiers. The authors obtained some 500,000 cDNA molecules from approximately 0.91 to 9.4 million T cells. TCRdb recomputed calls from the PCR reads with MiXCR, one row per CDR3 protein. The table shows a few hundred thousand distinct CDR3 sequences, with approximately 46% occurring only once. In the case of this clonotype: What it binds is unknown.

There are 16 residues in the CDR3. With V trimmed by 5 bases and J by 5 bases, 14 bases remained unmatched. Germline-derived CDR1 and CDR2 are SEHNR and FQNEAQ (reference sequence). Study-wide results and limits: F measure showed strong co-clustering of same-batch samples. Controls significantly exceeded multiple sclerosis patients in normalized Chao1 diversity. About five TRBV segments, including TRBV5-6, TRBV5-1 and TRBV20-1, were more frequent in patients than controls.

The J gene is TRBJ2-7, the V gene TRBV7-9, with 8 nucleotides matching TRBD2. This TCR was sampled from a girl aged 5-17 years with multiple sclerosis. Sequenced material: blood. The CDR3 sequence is CASSQQLAGLRDEQYF. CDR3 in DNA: TGTGCCAGCAGCCAGCAGCTAGCGGGCCTCCGGGACGAGCAGTACTTC.